Following are 8 T cell receptor beta chains from one sample sequenced in a study of OX40 agonist ivuxolimab in advanced cancers. Libraries were built with the immunoSEQ multiplex PCR assay. TCRdb limited this immuneACCESS table to in-frame rearrangements with V and J called. A share of clones is missing; checked studies link under half to unresolved V genes, and the rest is unexplained. Present in this sample are around 79,000 clones, 88% of which were seen just once. Approximately 4% of the sample is held by the ten biggest clonotypes. Sequenced here: CD4+ or CD8+ T cells sorted from blood, sampled in a trial of the OX40 agonist ivuxolimab. The receptors stem from an adult with an advanced solid tumor such as melanoma, head and neck, liver or kidney cancer.

V is TRBV21-1 and J is TRBJ2-7; the table's TRBD2 call for D was not verified on the DNA. TRBV21-1 counts as a pseudogene. The CDR3 is made up of 15 amino acids. The CDR3 DNA is TGTGCCAGCAGCGAGACTAGCGGGAGCCCCTACGAGCAGTACTTC. It specifies CASSETSGSPYEQYF.

J is TRBJ2-5 and V is TRBV18, with a possible D match to TRBD2 (5 bases). The CDR3 has 12 amino acids. Germline CDR1 is KGHSH and CDR2 is LQKENI. Trimming left V 2 bases short and J 5 bases short, with 6 bases between. The CDR3 loop is CASSPSGETQYF. The CDR3 DNA reads TGTGCCAGCTCACCATCGGGGGAGACCCAGTACTTC.

The chain has TRBV6-5 and TRBJ1-6; possible D gene TRBD1, 6 bases. V dropped 7 bases and J dropped 2 bases, with 12 bases sitting between them. The length of the CDR3 is 15 residues. CDR1 is MNHEY, CDR2 SVGAGI, per germline. The CDR3 region is CASKGGLAYNSPLHF. CDR3 in DNA: TGTGCCAGCAAAGGGGGACTGGCCTATAATTCACCCCTCCACTTT.

V usage is TRBV2 and J usage is TRBJ2-1; 8 bases fit TRBD1. J gave up 8 bases and V 6 bases, and 6 bases lay outside the gene matches. In germline, CDR1 is SNHLY, CDR2 FYNNEI. The CDR3 totals 13 residues. The CDR3 protein is CASRLRGRYEQFF. CDR3 nucleotides: TGTGCCAGCAGACTCAGGGGGCGATATGAGCAGTTCTTC.

The chain is built from TRBV27 and TRBJ1-1, with a possible D match to TRBD1 (5 bases). The germline gives CDR1 MNHEY, CDR2 SMNVEV (reference sequence). V was trimmed by 5 bases and J by 5 bases, leaving 18 bases between them. The CDR3 extends over 15 amino acids. CDR3 coding DNA: TGTGCCAGCAGTCCGGGTGGCAGCGGGGGTACTGAAGCTTTCTTT. Translating it yields CASSPGGSGGTEAFF.

The rearrangement uses TRBV9 and TRBJ2-1, with 7 bases identical to TRBD1. This CDR3 contains 16 residues. CDR1 and CDR2 (germline): SGDLS, YYNGEE. Losses at the gene ends were 4 bases for V and 0 bases for J; bases not matched to a gene: 7. The CDR3 DNA is TGTGCCAGCAGCACCACGGGACAGAGCTCCTACAATGAGCAGTTCTTC. Encoded protein: CASSTTGQSSYNEQFF.

The rearrangement uses TRBV7-8 and TRBJ2-2; D remains ambiguous. The length of the CDR3 is 12 residues. CDR1 is SGHVS, CDR2 FQNEAQ, per germline. Trimming pared 1 base from V and 4 bases from J, leaving 1 base between. In DNA, the CDR3 is TGTGCCAGCAGCTTAGTCACCGGGGAGCTGTTTTTT. Protein sequence: CASSLVTGELFF.

This chain uses TRBV5-4 with TRBJ2-2; 7 nucleotides agree with TRBD2. The CDR3 has 16 residues. Germline CDR1 SGHNT, CDR2 YYREEE (reference sequence). The ends lost 5 bases at V and 3 bases at J; junction bases unmatched: 10. DNA for the CDR3: TGTGCCAGCAGGGAGAACTTGGGGGGGGACACCGGGGAGCTGTTTTTT. Its protein is CASRENLGGDTGELFF.